This entry lists 30 T cell receptor beta chains sequenced from one sample in a study of brain T cells in children with intractable seizures. TCRdb keeps only in-frame clones here, not all; method: immunoSEQ multiplex PCR. This table has 100,000 to 120,000 clones, around 94% appearing once. This specimen consisted of peripheral blood, obtained at surgery. These receptors all stem from a boy younger than two with hemimegalencephaly and intractable seizures.

The chain employs TRBV11-2 and TRBJ2-7, with D maybe TRBD1 (5 bases). The germline gives CDR1 SGHAT, CDR2 FQNNGV. The V end lost 5 bases, the J end lost 2 bases, and 13 bases lay between the germline ends. CDR3 size: 14 residues. The CDR3 nucleotides read TGTGCCAGCAGCAGATCAGGGTCAACCTACGAGCAGTACTTC. This sequence encodes CASSRSGSTYEQYF.

This clone has just a few counts. The chain employs TRBV2 and TRBJ2-5; the match to TRBD2 covers 9 bases. CDR3 length equals 16 residues. V lost 6 bases and J lost 5; bases outside the gene matches: 13. The germline CDR1 and CDR2 sequences are SNHLY and FYNNEI. The DNA for the CDR3 is TGTGCCAGCAGCGAACCGATAGCGGGAGCCTGGGAGACCCAGTACTTC. It translates to CASSEPIAGAWETQYF.

The rearrangement links TRBV27 to TRBJ2-7; no clear D. CDR3 length: 10 residues. Between the trimmed V and J ends, which lost 7 bases and 5 bases, there was a span of 6 bases. Per germline, CDR1 MNHEY and CDR2 SMNVEV (reference sequence). The CDR3, as DNA: TGTGCCAGCAAGAGAAACGAGCAGTACTTC. Its translation is CASKRNEQYF.

The rearrangement uses TRBV19 and TRBJ2-2; D might be TRBD2 (6 bases). Trimming pared 7 bases from V and 2 bases from J, leaving 11 bases between. CDR3 size: 14 residues. Germline CDR1 LNHDA, CDR2 SQIVND (reference sequence). The chain's CDR3 is CASIRRGNTGELFF. The DNA for the CDR3 is TGTGCCAGTATCCGGCGGGGTAACACCGGGGAGCTGTTTTTT.

The chain carries TRBV5-5 and TRBJ2-7, with TRBD2 identical over 10 bases. The V and J ends lost 4 bases and 3 bases, in that order; junction bases with no gene match: 7. This CDR3 is built from 15 residues. Germline assignment: CDR1 SGHKS and CDR2 YYEKEE (reference sequence). CDR3 in DNA: TGTGCCAGCAGCATGGGACCTAGCGGGAGCTACGAGCAGTACTTC. Translated, it gives CASSMGPSGSYEQYF.

V is TRBV6-5 and J is TRBJ1-5, with D unresolved. Germline V gene sequence: CDR1 MNHEY, CDR2 SVGAGI. This CDR3 region has 12 residues. This CDR3 is CATGGISQPQHF. The DNA for the CDR3 is TGTGCTACCGGCGGAATCAGTCAGCCCCAGCATTTT.

This chain links TRBV9 with TRBJ1-4; D possibly corresponds to TRBD1 (6 bases). V was cut by 4 bases and J by 7 bases, with 17 bases left in between. The CDR3 is made up of 15 amino acids. Germline V gene data show CDR1 as SGDLS and CDR2 as YYNGEE. DNA for the CDR3: TGTGCCAGCAGCTTTGGCTGGGGGCTGGGTGAAAAACTGTTTTTT. Protein sequence: CASSFGWGLGEKLFF.

This clone has only one observation. The rearrangement uses TRBV27 and TRBJ2-7; D call uncertain. Germline CDR1 is MNHEY and CDR2 is SMNVEV (reference sequence). V gave up 3 bases and J gave up 4 bases, with 16 bases separating them. This CDR3 spans 15 amino acids. CDR3 nucleotide sequence: TGTGCCAGCAGTTTTCGGCGGAACGATCTATACGAGCAGTACTTC. It translates to CASSFRRNDLYEQYF.

The V and J genes are TRBV10-1 and TRBJ2-3, with 10 nucleotides matching TRBD2. The V gene end was trimmed by 7 bases and the J gene end by 8 bases; junction bases not matched to a gene: 9. The V gene's germline CDR1 is WNHNN and CDR2 SYGVQD (reference sequence). This CDR3 region has 14 residues. In DNA form, the CDR3 reads TGCGCCAGCACTAGCGGGAGTAGGTTAGGTACGCAGTATTTT. This gives the protein CASTSGSRLGTQYF.

This chain connects TRBV11-3 to TRBJ2-1; a possible D gene is TRBD1 (6 bases). The V end lost 3 bases, the J end lost 9 bases, and 15 bases lay between the germline ends. Germline CDR1 reads SGHNT; CDR2 reads YENEEA. The CDR3 totals 14 residues. CDR3 in DNA: TGTGCCAGCAGCTTCTCGCGACAGGCGGTTGAGCAGTTCTTC. This encodes CASSFSRQAVEQFF.

The genes are TRBV27 and TRBJ2-2; D gene unclear. Germline loops: CDR1 MNHEY, CDR2 SMNVEV (reference sequence). CDR3 length equals 11 residues. Trimming took 6 bases from V and 5 from J, leaving 4 bases between them. The CDR3 loop is CASRGTGELFF. CDR3 nucleotides: TGTGCCAGCAGAGGAACCGGGGAGCTGTTTTTT.

The chain carries TRBV11-2 and TRBJ2-7; the D is unclear. V was trimmed by 3 bases and J by 4 bases, leaving 10 bases between them. The length of the CDR3 is 13 residues. CDR1 and CDR2 (germline): SGHAT, FQNNGV. The CDR3 reads CASSFGKRYEQYF. The CDR3 bases are TGTGCCAGCAGCTTTGGTAAGCGATACGAGCAGTACTTC.

This clone has just a few counts. This chain joins TRBV6-1 and TRBJ2-7, with D possibly being TRBD2 (6 bases). The germline V gene has CDR1 MNHNS and CDR2 SASEGT. This CDR3 comprises 13 residues. Trimming shortened V by 2 bases and J by 6 bases, and 11 bases separated the two germline ends. As DNA, the CDR3 is TGTGCCAGCAGTGAACTTTGGAGGGGCGAGCAGTACTTC. Encoded protein: CASSELWRGEQYF.

The V and J genes are TRBV5-4 and TRBJ2-1, with a weak D call TRBD2 (5 bases). With 2 bases removed from V and 0 bases from J, the gap between germline ends came to 21 bases. Germline V gene lookup returns CDR1 SGHNT and CDR2 YYREEE (reference sequence). CDR3 size: 19 residues. The CDR3 protein is CASSFNFAPRAVSYNEQFF. The CDR3 coding sequence is TGTGCCAGCAGCTTCAATTTTGCCCCCCGAGCGGTCTCCTACAATGAGCAGTTCTTC.

This chain links TRBV20-1 with TRBJ1-6; no definite D call. Trimming cost V 3 bases and J 0 bases, with 12 bases left between them. Germline lookup yields CDR1 DFQATT and CDR2 SNEGSKA (reference sequence). This CDR3 contains 16 residues. CDR3 region: CSASNVPSSYNSPLHF. The CDR3 DNA reads TGCAGTGCTAGTAACGTTCCGAGCTCCTATAATTCACCCCTCCACTTT.

This rearrangement joins TRBV6-4 to TRBJ2-3; a possible D gene is TRBD1 (6 bases). With 0 bases removed from V and 3 bases from J, the gap between germline ends came to 10 bases. The germline V gene encodes CDR1 MRHNA and CDR2 SNTAGT. This CDR3 comprises 15 residues. This chain's CDR3 is CASSDSTGFTDTQYF. The CDR3 bases are TGTGCCAGCAGTGACTCCACAGGGTTTACAGATACGCAGTATTTT.

The V call is TRBV29-1, the J call TRBJ2-5; 8 bases fit TRBD1. The CDR3 loop spans 12 amino acids. After removal of 3 bases from V and 4 bases from J, the junction contained 1 base not matched to a gene. The germline V gene has CDR1 SQVTM and CDR2 ANQGSEA. The CDR3 DNA follows: TGCAGCGTTGACAGGGGGCGAGAGACCCAGTACTTC. Its translation: CSVDRGRETQYF.

The chain carries TRBV27 and TRBJ2-3; D is undetermined. The CDR3 covers 18 residues. Germline CDR1 and CDR2: MNHEY and SMNVEV (reference sequence). V was clipped by 5 bases and J by 2 bases, with 23 bases between them. CDR3 protein: CASSPVPWPRLPTDTQYF. The CDR3 region has the DNA TGTGCCAGCAGTCCCGTCCCCTGGCCCAGATTACCCACAGATACGCAGTATTTT.

As DNA, the CDR3 is TGTGCCAGCAGCCCCCGATGGGGGGACGCGCCCCTCCACTTT. Residues: CASSPRWGDAPLHF. The V and J genes are TRBV9 and TRBJ1-6; maybe TRBD1 (5 bases). The V gene lost 4 bases and the J gene lost 13 bases, with 18 bases spanning the gap. From germline, CDR1 is SGDLS and CDR2 YYNGEE. The CDR3 extends over 14 amino acids.

This clone was found once. The chain employs TRBV9 and TRBJ2-2, with D possibly being TRBD2 (6 bases). Germline V gene sequence: CDR1 SGDLS, CDR2 YYNGEE. Trimming removed 3 bases at V and 0 bases at J, with 12 bases between. This CDR3 has 16 amino acids. CDR3 nucleotide sequence: TGTGCCAGCAGCGGTAGCGGCAGCGCGAACACCGGGGAGCTGTTTTTT. Amino acids: CASSGSGSANTGELFF.

The chain carries TRBV28 and TRBJ2-2, with a possible D match to TRBD2 (6 bases). CDR1 is MDHEN and CDR2 is SYDVKM in the germline V gene. This CDR3 is 16 amino acids long. Trimming left V 0 bases short and J 0 bases short, with 8 bases between. CDR3 sequence (DNA): TGTGCCAGCAGTTTATGGGAGGGGTCGAACACCGGGGAGCTGTTTTTT. Protein product: CASSLWEGSNTGELFF.

The V call is TRBV29-1, the J call TRBJ1-4; no firm D call. Per germline, CDR1 SQVTM and CDR2 ANQGSEA. The CDR3 contains 13 residues. The V gene lost 4 bases and the J gene lost 2 bases, with 8 bases spanning the gap. CDR3 in amino acids: CSVGRGTNEKLFF. The CDR3 DNA reads as TGCAGCGTTGGGCGGGGTACTAATGAAAAACTGTTTTTT.

The chain joins TRBV4-3 to TRBJ2-7, with D possibly matching TRBD2 (6 bases). The CDR3 runs to 17 residues. CDR1 is LGHNA, CDR2 YSLEER, per germline. V lost 1 base to trimming and J lost 5 bases, with 21 bases between them. This CDR3 reads CASSQVPPGLSPNEQYF. CDR3 DNA sequence: TGCGCCAGCAGCCAAGTCCCTCCGGGACTCTCGCCCAACGAGCAGTACTTC.

The table lists this clone with a count of one. V gene TRBV7-8 combines with J gene TRBJ2-4; D is perhaps TRBD1 or TRBD2 (6 bases each). Deletions cut 1 base from V and 0 bases from J, with 13 bases between. This CDR3 has 17 amino acids. CDR1 and CDR2 (germline): SGHVS, FQNEAQ. DNA of the CDR3: TGTGCCAGCAGCTTAGGTGGGGGGCCCATAGCCAAAAACATTCAGTACTTC. Protein sequence: CASSLGGGPIAKNIQYF.

This clone was picked up one time. The chain has TRBV27 and TRBJ1-6; D is possibly TRBD1 (5 bases). Trimming took 6 bases from V and 4 from J, leaving 22 bases between them. Germline CDR1 MNHEY, CDR2 SMNVEV (reference sequence). The CDR3 has 18 residues. The CDR3 DNA follows: TGTGCCAGCAGCCCCGGGACCGTGATTCCCGGATATAATTCACCCCTCCACTTT. Protein product: CASSPGTVIPGYNSPLHF.

This chain connects TRBV7-6 to TRBJ2-5; no firm D call. This CDR3 comprises 13 residues. Trimming shortened V by 5 bases and J by 7 bases, and 14 bases separated the two germline ends. Germline values: CDR1 SGHVS, CDR2 FNYEAQ. In DNA form, the CDR3 reads TGTGCCAGCAGCCTAAGACTTGTCGGGACCCAGTACTTC. Protein: CASSLRLVGTQYF.

This rearrangement joins TRBV9 to TRBJ2-3; 8 bases match TRBD2. Germline V gene lookup returns CDR1 SGDLS and CDR2 YYNGEE. The CDR3 has 16 residues. Trimming took 0 bases from V and 1 from J; bases not matched to a gene: 4. CDR3 protein: CASSVAPGLGTDTQYF. The DNA of the CDR3 is TGTGCCAGCAGCGTAGCACCGGGACTAGGCACAGATACGCAGTATTTT.

This clone was counted only a few times. Additional DNA sequences in this sample encode the identical CDR3. The CDR3 spells CASSLGETQYF. The CDR3 DNA sequence: TGTGCCAGCAGTTTAGGGGAGACCCAGTACTTC. The chain uses TRBV27 and TRBJ2-5; no firm D call. Trimming took 2 bases from V and 5 from J, leaving 3 bases between them. Germline lookup yields CDR1 MNHEY and CDR2 SMNVEV (reference sequence). This CDR3 has 11 residues.

The V gene is TRBV5-6, the J gene TRBJ2-1; 10 nucleotides line up with TRBD2. J gave up 5 bases and V 5 bases, and 10 bases lay outside the gene matches. This CDR3 has 16 amino acids. Germline V CDR1 and CDR2: SGHDT, YYEEEE. CDR3 in amino acids: CASSSGTSAFHNEQFF. The CDR3 nucleotides read TGTGCCAGCAGTTCCGGGACTAGCGCTTTTCACAATGAGCAGTTCTTC. The full variable domain, with the rest looked up from reference TRBV5-6 and TRBJ2-1, is DAGVTQSPTHLIKTRGQQVTLRCSPKSGHDTVSWYQQALGQGPQFIFQYYEEEERQRGNFPDRFSGHQFPNYSSELNVNALLLGDSALYLCASSSGTSAFHNEQFFGPGTRLTVL.

The V call is TRBV25-1, the J call TRBJ2-3; the D is unclear. The CDR3 consists of 12 residues. The V end was cut by 0 bases, the J end by 11 bases, with 9 bases between. The germline V gene encodes CDR1 MGHDK and CDR2 SYGVNS. DNA of the CDR3: TGTGCCAGCAGTGAATATAGTCGGATGCAGTATTTT. Translation gives CASSEYSRMQYF.